This T cell receptor beta chain originates from a study of blood T cell repertoires in COVID-19. As for the study in general: Samples taken during acute and convalescent COVID-19 were collected in the United States, Italy and Spain. In each case, the material was cDNA or gDNA derived from T cells, B-cell-depleted T cells, or PBMCs.

Germline trimming cut 3 bases from V and 8 bases from J; bases unmatched to any gene: 8. This CDR3 region has 15 residues. Per germline, CDR1 LNHDA and CDR2 SQIVND (reference sequence). Per the authors' pipeline: Estimates of nucleated cell counts were drawn from the amplification of reference gene primers. Produced via immunoSEQ multiplex PCR; TCRdb's table is partial and in-frame only. The V and J calls and clone size come from that table; D and trimming were worked out from the DNA. Here the sample spans approximately 220,000 clones, approximately 85% being singletons. The rearrangement links TRBV19 to TRBJ2-1; 9 nucleotides match TRBD2. The clonotype originates from a man aged 45-60 years who had recovered from COVID-19. The sample was peripheral blood. The DNA for the CDR3 is TGTGCCAGTAGTATGGATAGCGGGGGTCGGGATGAGCAGTTCTTC. It codes for CASSMDSGGRDEQFF.